A single sample gave rise to the 29 T cell receptor beta chains below, sequenced in a study of CD8 T cells in Susac syndrome. cDNA came from 0.5 to 1 ug RNA primed by random hexamers. TCRdb processed the immunoSEQ multiplex PCR reads anew with MiXCR; each CDR3 protein has one entry. The sample holds some 57,000 distinct CDR3 sequences, around 94% seen once. The sequencing sample was made of CD8+ T cells from PBMCs. The receptors shown here come from a human donor in good health.

This clonotype was detected once. This chain uses TRBV7-2 with TRBJ2-2, with D possibly being TRBD2 (7 bases). The germline gives CDR1 SGHTA, CDR2 FQGNSA. The CDR3 runs 16 residues. V lost 5 bases and J lost 4, with 17 bases in between. CDR3 residues: CASSQGLRGGTGELFF. DNA for the CDR3: TGTGCCAGCAGCCAGGGACTGAGGGGGGGCACCGGGGAGCTGTTTTTT.

This clonotype showed up just once. The chain links TRBV3-1 to TRBJ2-5; D is possibly TRBD1 or TRBD2 (6 bases each). The CDR3 length is 17 residues. Trimming took 5 bases from V and 0 from J, leaving 19 bases between them. Germline V gives CDR1 LGHDT, CDR2 YNNKEL (reference sequence). Here the CDR3 reads CASSSLSGASYQETQYF. For the CDR3, the DNA is TGTGCCAGCAGCTCCCTTTCGGGGGCCTCGTACCAAGAGACCCAGTACTTC.

V is TRBV4-3 and J is TRBJ2-2; 12 bases line up with TRBD2. The CDR3 consists of 16 residues. J was trimmed by 5 bases and V by 3 bases; bases with no gene match: 4. The germline gives CDR1 LGHNA, CDR2 YSLEER. The CDR3 DNA follows: TGCGCCAGCAGCCAGACTAGCGGGGGACAAACCGGGGAGCTGTTTTTT. It specifies CASSQTSGGQTGELFF.

This clonotype was seen once. The chain joins TRBV25-1 to TRBJ2-1; 12 positions agree with TRBD1. This CDR3 has 13 amino acids. The trim removed 7 bases at V and 10 bases at J, leaving 5 bases unmatched. Germline lookup yields CDR1 MGHDK and CDR2 SYGVNS. The CDR3 protein is CASIGTGGLEQFF. The CDR3 nucleotides read TGTGCCAGCATAGGGACAGGGGGCTTGGAGCAGTTCTTC.

This sequence joins TRBV4-3 and TRBJ2-3, with D possibly being TRBD1 or TRBD2 (7 bases each). CDR3 length: 16 residues. Germline V gene sequence: CDR1 LGHNA, CDR2 YSLEER. The V gene lost 0 bases and the J gene lost 6 bases, with 16 bases spanning the gap. CDR3 DNA sequence: TGCGCCAGCAGCCAAGACAGGGGGGGAACGGTCGATACGCAGTATTTT. This encodes CASSQDRGGTVDTQYF.

This clonotype showed up just once. In DNA form, the CDR3 reads TGTGCCAGCAGCATGCTTAGCGGGGGAAGAGAGACCCAGTACTTC. It yields the protein CASSMLSGGRETQYF. The chain joins TRBV7-8 to TRBJ2-5, with TRBD2 matching over 9 bases. The CDR3 has 15 amino acids. V lost 5 bases, J lost 4 bases, and 8 bases stayed unmatched. From germline, CDR1 is SGHVS and CDR2 FQNEAQ.

The V call is TRBV12-3 or TRBV12-4, the J call TRBJ1-5; tentatively, D is TRBD1 (6 bases). The V end was cut by 5 bases, the J end by 7 bases, with 15 bases between. This CDR3 is built from 14 residues. CDR3 sequence: CASSPLGARQPQHF. CDR3 DNA sequence: TGTGCCAGCAGTCCCCTGGGGGCCCGGCAGCCCCAGCATTTT.

This chain links TRBV4-1 with TRBJ1-3; TRBD1 matches at 7 bases. V lost 1 base to trimming and J lost 4 bases; unmatched junction nucleotides: 7. This CDR3 region has 16 residues. Germline V lookup: CDR1 MGHRA, CDR2 YSYEKL. CDR3 nucleotides: TGCGCCAGCAGCCAAGGGGAGGGGGCCTGGGGAAACACCATATATTTT. Protein product: CASSQGEGAWGNTIYF.

V is TRBV6-1 and J is TRBJ2-7; no reliable D call. Germline V gene sequence: CDR1 MNHNS, CDR2 SASEGT. This CDR3 comprises 15 residues. Trimming took off 4 bases at V and 2 bases at J, with 15 bases between the two ends. In DNA, the CDR3 is TGTGCCAGCAGTGCAGGCTCTACCACCGCCTACGAGCAGTACTTC. The encoded protein is CASSAGSTTAYEQYF.

The chain links TRBV3-1 to TRBJ1-1, with D tentatively TRBD1 (6 bases). Per the germline V gene, CDR1 is LGHDT and CDR2 is YNNKEL (reference sequence). V was clipped by 4 bases and J by 2 bases, with 11 bases between them. CDR3 size: 14 residues. The CDR3 protein is CASSRGGSNTEAFF. CDR3 in DNA: TGTGCCAGCAGCCGAGGGGGTTCTAACACTGAAGCTTTCTTT.

V and J are TRBV6-4 and TRBJ2-1; TRBD2 aligns across 11 bases. The CDR3 runs 15 residues. V dropped 3 bases and J dropped 5; count of bases not matched to a gene: 3. Germline V gene sequence: CDR1 MRHNA, CDR2 SNTAGT. The CDR3 bases are TGTGCCAGCAGTGAGCTAGCGGGGGGTAACAATGAGCAGTTCTTC. Its protein is CASSELAGGNNEQFF.

The V and J genes are TRBV27 and TRBJ1-1, with D perhaps matching TRBD1 (6 bases). CDR3 length equals 14 residues. CDR1 is MNHEY, CDR2 SMNVEV, per germline (reference sequence). V was clipped by 9 bases and J by 6 bases, with 20 bases between them. In DNA form, the CDR3 reads TGTGCCAGTATGACAAAACCTGGGGGGCCTGAAGCTTTCTTT. It is translated as CASMTKPGGPEAFF.

This rearrangement joins TRBV18 to TRBJ2-3; D unresolved. This CDR3 has 12 amino acids. The V gene's germline CDR1 is KGHSH and CDR2 LQKENI. The ends were cut back, 0 bases at V and 11 bases at J, with 9 bases in the middle. The CDR3 region has the DNA TGTGCCAGCTCACCACCGATAACCCAGCAGTATTTT. This sequence encodes CASSPPITQQYF.

The V call is TRBV5-4, the J call TRBJ2-1, with D perhaps TRBD1 or TRBD2 (6 bases each). Germline CDR1 is SGHNT and CDR2 is YYREEE (reference sequence). The CDR3 loop spans 18 amino acids. V lost 5 bases to trimming and J lost 6 bases, with 27 bases between them. In nucleotides, the CDR3 is TGTGCCAGCAGAGTTCTTTGGGCGGGGACACCCGCTGGCAATGAGCAGTTCTTC. Translation: CASRVLWAGTPAGNEQFF.

This clonotype was picked up one time. The chain joins TRBV20-1 to TRBJ1-2; 7 bases line up with TRBD1. Germline V gene data show CDR1 as DFQATT and CDR2 as SNEGSKA (reference sequence). The CDR3 is made up of 15 amino acids. With V trimmed by 3 bases and J by 5 bases, 12 bases remained unmatched. Here the CDR3 reads CSASPLTGRGYGYTF. The CDR3 DNA sequence: TGCAGTGCTAGTCCCCTGACAGGGAGAGGATATGGCTACACCTTC.

V usage is TRBV15 and J usage is TRBJ1-1; TRBD1 might be the D (6 bases). The V end was cut by 0 bases, the J end by 8 bases, with 10 bases between. The CDR3 loop spans 13 amino acids. Germline V gene sequence: CDR1 LNHNV, CDR2 YYDKDF (reference sequence). CDR3 nucleotide sequence: TGTGCCACCAGCAGAGATTCCGGGGGCGAAGCTTTCTTT. Amino acid sequence: CATSRDSGGEAFF.

The chain links TRBV27 to TRBJ2-2; D gene unclear. The germline V and J ends were trimmed by 3 bases and 5 bases, with 4 bases remaining between them. Per the germline V gene, CDR1 is MNHEY and CDR2 is SMNVEV (reference sequence). This CDR3 is 12 amino acids long. CDR3 protein: CASSLVTGELFF. In DNA form, the CDR3 reads TGTGCCAGCAGTTTGGTGACCGGGGAGCTGTTTTTT.

The chain combines TRBV12-3 or TRBV12-4 with TRBJ1-1, with D possibly TRBD1 on 5 matching bases. Trimming took off 6 bases at V and 7 bases at J, with 12 bases between the two ends. The CDR3 contains 12 residues. Here the CDR3 reads CASRSGAIEAFF. The CDR3 DNA follows: TGTGCCAGCAGAAGCGGGGCGATTGAAGCTTTCTTT.

V gene TRBV28 combines with J gene TRBJ1-1; D perhaps matches TRBD1 (5 bases). Trimming left V 7 bases short and J 4 bases short, with 13 bases between. Germline V gives CDR1 MDHEN, CDR2 SYDVKM. This CDR3 region has 13 residues. The CDR3 region has the DNA TGTGCCAGCACCACCTGGGGGGGCACTGAAGCTTTCTTT. Translation: CASTTWGGTEAFF.

The V gene is TRBV2, the J gene TRBJ1-5; D is unclear. Trimming removed 1 base at V and 6 bases at J, with 16 bases between. CDR1 and CDR2 from the germline V gene are SNHLY and FYNNEI. This CDR3 is 16 amino acids long. The CDR3 DNA reads as TGTGCCAGCAGTGAAGAGCCAAGCGGAGACGGTCAGCCCCAGCATTTT. Amino acids: CASSEEPSGDGQPQHF.

The genes are TRBV9 and TRBJ1-2, with TRBD1 matching over 10 bases. The CDR3 covers 14 residues. The V gene's germline CDR1 is SGDLS and CDR2 YYNGEE. V was clipped by 3 bases and J by 6 bases; unmatched bases: 5. This chain's CDR3 is CASSAGTGVDGYTF. The CDR3 coding sequence is TGTGCCAGCAGCGCCGGGACAGGGGTTGATGGCTACACCTTC.

The CDR3 sequence: CASSTRDRGHEKLFF. The CDR3, as DNA: TGTGCCAGCAGTACACGGGACAGGGGGCATGAAAAACTGTTTTTT. The V gene is TRBV28, the J gene TRBJ1-4; TRBD1 aligns across 12 bases. From germline, CDR1 is MDHEN and CDR2 SYDVKM. With V trimmed by 5 bases and J by 6 bases, 4 bases remained unmatched. This CDR3 comprises 15 residues.

This clonotype was seen once. The chain joins TRBV6-1 to TRBJ2-7; the match to TRBD1 covers 7 bases. Germline trimming cut 5 bases from V and 0 bases from J; bases unmatched to any gene: 13. CDR1 MNHNS and CDR2 SASEGT come from the germline V gene. The CDR3 is 17 residues long. CDR3 coding DNA: TGTGCCAGCAGTCTCACCGAGGGCAAGGGGGCCTCCTACGAGCAGTACTTC. As protein: CASSLTEGKGASYEQYF.

J is TRBJ1-1 and V is TRBV9, with D possibly matching TRBD1 (6 bases). Trimming removed 0 bases from V and 7 bases from J, with 13 bases in between. Germline loops: CDR1 SGDLS, CDR2 YYNGEE. The CDR3 consists of 14 residues. Written as DNA, the CDR3 is TGTGCCAGCAGCGTAGAGGGACAAGATAGTGAAGCTTTCTTT. Its protein product is CASSVEGQDSEAFF.

The chain recombines TRBV5-1 with TRBJ2-3; D not certain. This CDR3 region has 17 residues. Germline V CDR1 and CDR2: SGHRS, YFSETQ. The V end was cut by 0 bases, the J end by 0 bases, with 14 bases between. CDR3 in DNA: TGCGCCAGCAGCTTGGTAGTCGACTTCTCTAGCACAGATACGCAGTATTTT. Its translation: CASSLVVDFSSTDTQYF.

J is TRBJ2-2 and V is TRBV4-2; TRBD2 matches 11 bases. Germline values: CDR1 LGHNA, CDR2 YNFKEQ. The V and J ends lost 2 bases and 3 bases, in that order; junction bases with no gene match: 5. The CDR3 totals 17 residues. This CDR3 is CASSQNLAGGHTGELFF. The CDR3 nucleotides are TGTGCCAGCAGCCAAAATTTAGCGGGGGGGCACACCGGGGAGCTGTTTTTT.

The V gene is TRBV6-5, the J gene TRBJ2-7; no firm D call. Per germline, CDR1 MNHEY and CDR2 SVGAGI. The CDR3 contains 14 residues. Trimming stripped 0 bases from V and 6 bases from J, with 12 bases between. The CDR3 DNA is TGTGCCAGCAGTTACTCGTCGACGATCGGCGAGCAGTACTTC. Its translation is CASSYSSTIGEQYF.

The chain uses TRBV28 and TRBJ2-2; tentatively, D is TRBD1 or TRBD2 (5 bases each). V was pared by 10 bases and J by 4 bases, with 22 bases between. Germline CDR1 is MDHEN and CDR2 is SYDVKM. This CDR3 spans 16 amino acids. The CDR3 is CAIQGRESRGTGELFF. The CDR3 region has the DNA TGTGCCATCCAGGGCAGGGAGAGTCGGGGCACCGGGGAGCTGTTTTTT.

The chain carries TRBV7-6 and TRBJ2-3, with 10 bases identical to TRBD1. The ends lost 3 bases at V and 12 bases at J; junction bases unmatched: 15. Germline V CDR1 and CDR2: SGHVS, FNYEAQ. The CDR3 is made up of 16 amino acids. In DNA, the CDR3 is TGTGCCAGCAGCTTCGAGGCCGGACAGGGGGGAACCAATCAGTATTTT. This sequence encodes CASSFEAGQGGTNQYF.